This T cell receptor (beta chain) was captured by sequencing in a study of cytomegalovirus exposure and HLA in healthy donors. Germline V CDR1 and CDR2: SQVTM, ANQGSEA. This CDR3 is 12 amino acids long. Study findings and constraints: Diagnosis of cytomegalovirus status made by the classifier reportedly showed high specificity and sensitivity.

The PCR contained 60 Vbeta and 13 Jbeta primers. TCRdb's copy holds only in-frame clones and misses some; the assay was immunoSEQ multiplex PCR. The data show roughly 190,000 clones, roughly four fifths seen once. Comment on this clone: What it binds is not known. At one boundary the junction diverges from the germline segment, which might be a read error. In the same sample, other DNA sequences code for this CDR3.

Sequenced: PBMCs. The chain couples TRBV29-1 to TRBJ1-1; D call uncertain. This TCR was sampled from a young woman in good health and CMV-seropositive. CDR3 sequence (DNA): TGCAGCGTTGACTTTATGAACACCGAAGCTTTCTTT. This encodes CSVDFMNTEAFF. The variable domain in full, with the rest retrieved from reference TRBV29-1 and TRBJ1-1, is SAVISQKPSRDICQRGTSLTIQCQVDSQVTMMFWYRQQPGQSLTLIATANQGSEATYESGFVIDKFPISRPNLTFSTLTVSNMSPEDSSIYLCSVDFMNTEAFFGQGTRLTVV.